A single sample gave rise to the 15 T cell receptor beta chains below, sequenced in a study of blood T cell repertoires in COVID-19. Repertoires were generated with immunoSEQ multiplex PCR, while TCRdb's copy carries only in-frame clones and drops some. The sample contains about 120,000 clones, about 85% of which appear only once. The sequencing input was peripheral blood. These receptors came from a man aged 80 or over with acute or convalescent COVID-19.

V is TRBV5-1 and J is TRBJ2-5, with 10 positions matching TRBD2. Germline V lookup: CDR1 SGHRS, CDR2 YFSETQ. The CDR3 extends over 15 amino acids. After removal of 3 bases from V and 0 bases from J, the junction contained 2 bases not matched to a gene. CDR3 in DNA: TGCGCCAGCAGCTATACTAGCGGGGACCAAGAGACCCAGTACTTC. Its translation is CASSYTSGDQETQYF.

V is TRBV2 and J is TRBJ2-2; 12 nucleotides line up with TRBD2. V lost 9 bases to trimming and J lost 5 bases; unmatched junction nucleotides: 7. This CDR3 has 15 residues. Per germline, CDR1 SNHLY and CDR2 FYNNEI. CDR3 in DNA: TGTGCCAGTTTGGGGACTAGCGGGTCGACCGGGGAGCTGTTTTTT. The encoded protein is CASLGTSGSTGELFF. The entire variable domain, with the rest obtained from reference TRBV2 and TRBJ2-2, is as follows: EPEVTQTPSHQVTQMGQEVILRCVPISNHLYFYWYRQILGQKVEFLVSFYNNEISEKSEIFDDQFSVERPDGSNFTLKIRSTKLEDSAMYFCASLGTSGSTGELFFGEGSRLTVL.

The chain combines TRBV27 with TRBJ2-7; TRBD1 might be the D (6 bases). In germline, CDR1 is MNHEY, CDR2 SMNVEV (reference sequence). Trimming removed 4 bases from V and 4 bases from J, with 11 bases in between. The CDR3 spans 13 residues. Here the CDR3 reads CASSSSQGYEQYF. CDR3 DNA sequence: TGTGCCAGCAGTTCCTCTCAGGGGTACGAGCAGTACTTC.

This chain uses TRBV6-5 with TRBJ1-3; tentative D call: TRBD1 (5 bases). Germline V gene data show CDR1 as MNHEY and CDR2 as SVGAGI. The V and J ends lost 7 bases and 4 bases respectively, with 14 bases between them. The CDR3 totals 14 residues. CDR3 loop: CASITGREGNTIYF. The DNA of the CDR3 is TGTGCCAGCATCACCGGCAGGGAAGGAAACACCATATATTTT.

The V and J genes are TRBV3-1 (or the pseudogene TRBV3-2) and TRBJ2-3; D perhaps matches TRBD2 (6 bases). This CDR3 region has 17 residues. In germline, CDR1 is LGHDT, CDR2 YNNKEL (reference sequence). V lost 2 bases, J lost 5 bases, and 20 bases lay in between. CDR3 sequence: CASSQKRRSGSGDTQYF. The CDR3 DNA reads TGTGCCAGCAGCCAAAAAAGGCGTAGCGGTAGTGGAGATACGCAGTATTTT.

The chain combines TRBV19 with TRBJ1-1; TRBD1 is a possible D gene (5 bases). V shed 2 bases and J shed 6 bases, with 13 bases lying between them. Looked up from germline, CDR1 is LNHDA and CDR2 is SQIVND (reference sequence). This CDR3 has 14 residues. The CDR3 spells CASSIKVPGAEAFF. In DNA, the CDR3 is TGTGCCAGTAGTATAAAGGTCCCGGGGGCTGAAGCTTTCTTT.

The rearrangement joins TRBV21-1 to TRBJ2-2; the table gives TRBD1 as D, unverified against the DNA. TRBV21-1 is a recognized pseudogene. This CDR3 comprises 22 residues. The CDR3 reads CANARGDYRDREAVSDTGELFF. CDR3 bases: TGTGCCAACGCAAGGGGGGATTATAGGGACAGGGAAGCGGTTAGTGACACCGGGGAGCTGTTTTTT.

This chain uses TRBV28 with TRBJ2-3, with TRBD2 identical over 9 bases. V trimming: 7 bases; J trimming: 1 base; junction bases outside the gene matches: 6. Germline V gives CDR1 MDHEN, CDR2 SYDVKM. This CDR3 comprises 15 residues. The CDR3: CASIPAGGGTDTQYF. In nucleotides, the CDR3 is TGTGCCAGCATCCCAGCGGGAGGTGGCACAGATACGCAGTATTTT.

The chain couples TRBV28 to TRBJ2-7; D gene unclear. V shed 3 bases and J shed 0 bases, with 15 bases lying between them. CDR1 is MDHEN and CDR2 is SYDVKM in the germline V gene. The CDR3 extends over 16 amino acids. The CDR3 spells CASSFRQGFSSYEQYF. CDR3 bases: TGTGCCAGCAGTTTTCGACAAGGCTTCAGCTCCTACGAGCAGTACTTC.

This sequence joins TRBV2 and TRBJ1-5, with 8 bases that match TRBD1. The CDR3 length is 15 residues. From germline, CDR1 is SNHLY and CDR2 FYNNEI. Trimming cost V 4 bases and J 4 bases; bases outside gene matches: 6. This CDR3 is CASSGGQGWNQPQHF. CDR3 nucleotide sequence: TGTGCCAGCAGTGGCGGACAGGGCTGGAATCAGCCCCAGCATTTT.

The rearrangement links TRBV25-1 to TRBJ1-4; D gene uncertain. The V end was cut by 4 bases, the J end by 8 bases, with 14 bases between. This CDR3 is 14 amino acids long. CDR1 is MGHDK and CDR2 is SYGVNS in the germline V gene. CDR3 loop: CASSGTAKREKLFF. CDR3 sequence (DNA): TGTGCCAGCAGTGGGACTGCGAAAAGGGAAAAACTGTTTTTT.

V is TRBV5-1 and J is TRBJ2-5, with 11 bases matching TRBD2. The trim removed 4 bases at V and 1 base at J, leaving 6 bases unmatched. Germline-derived CDR1 and CDR2 are SGHRS and YFSETQ. There are 16 residues in the CDR3. The CDR3 DNA reads TGCGCCAGCAGCCCGATTAGCGGGGGGGCCCAAGAGACCCAGTACTTC. Translating gives CASSPISGGAQETQYF.

The chain links TRBV7-9 to TRBJ2-7, with D possibly being TRBD2 (5 bases). Trimming shortened V by 2 bases and J by 2 bases, and 16 bases separated the two germline ends. CDR1 is SEHNR and CDR2 is FQNEAQ in the germline V gene (reference sequence). The length of the CDR3 is 16 residues. The CDR3 reads CASSLSTGVETYEQYF. The CDR3 DNA sequence: TGTGCCAGCAGCTTAAGTACCGGGGTTGAAACCTACGAGCAGTACTTC. The entire variable domain, with the rest obtained from reference TRBV7-9 and TRBJ2-7, is as follows: DTGVSQNPRHKITKRGQNVTFRCDPISEHNRLYWYRQTLGQGPEFLTYFQNEAQLEKSRLLSDRFSAERPKGSFSTLEIQRTEQGDSAMYLCASSLSTGVETYEQYFGPGTRLTVT.

This chain links TRBV28 with TRBJ2-5; D is perhaps TRBD2 (6 bases). From germline, CDR1 is MDHEN and CDR2 SYDVKM. Trimming took off 3 bases at V and 2 bases at J, with 10 bases between the two ends. The CDR3 spans 14 residues. CDR3 DNA: TGTGCCAGCAGTTTGCTAGCGCCACAAGAGACCCAGTACTTC. Amino acids: CASSLLAPQETQYF.

The V and J genes are TRBV18 and TRBJ1-4; possibly TRBD1 for D (5 bases). There are 15 residues in the CDR3. V lost 5 bases, J lost 4 bases, and 14 bases lay in between. CDR1 and CDR2 (germline): KGHSH, LQKENI. DNA for the CDR3: TGTGCCAGCTCAACCCCGGGGGTTGATAATGAAAAACTGTTTTTT. Its translation is CASSTPGVDNEKLFF.